This entry lists 14 T cell receptor delta chains sequenced from one sample in a study of gamma-delta T cells after stem cell transplantation. TCRdb processed the RT-PCR reads again with the CATT caller. The table lists about 60 delta-chain clones. What was sequenced was gamma-delta T cells. These receptors all stem from a human donor. It is not recorded whose cells these are; they may come from a transplant donor.

This clone was counted a few times. Within a library made for gamma chains, this delta chain is off target, and its count is uninformative. The chain joins TRDV2 to TRDJ1, with TRDD3 identical over 9 bases. From germline, CDR1 is GEAIGNYY and CDR2 EKD. This CDR3 has 18 amino acids. The junction had 16 bases not matched to a gene; V was cut back by 3 bases and J by 3 bases. Here the CDR3 reads CACDSLGGGILDPDKLIF. The CDR3 DNA is TGTGCCTGTGACTCTTTAGGGGGGGGGATACTCGACCCCGATAAACTCATCTTT.

Note on this clone: This delta chain came through as a stray read in a library set up for gamma chains, and its size says little. The V and J genes are TRDV2 and TRDJ3; D unclear. The germline CDR1 and CDR2 sequences are GEAIGNYY and EKD. This CDR3 region has 21 residues. The germline V and J ends were trimmed by 1 base and 0 bases, with 21 bases remaining between them. CDR3 DNA sequence: TGTGCCTGTGACACAGCTCCGGGCGGCCACCGGAGCTCCTGGGACACCCGACAGATGTTTTTC. Translated: CACDTAPGGHRSSWDTRQMFF.

Regarding this clone: This delta chain represents an off-target read in a library built for gamma chains; its size is of limited meaning. CDR3 nucleotide sequence: TGTGCCTGTGATGCTATCCACACCGATAAACTCATCTTT. It yields the protein CACDAIHTDKLIF. The V call is TRDV2, the J call TRDJ1; D gene ambiguous. This CDR3 contains 13 residues. V shed 4 bases and J shed 0 bases, with 8 bases lying between them. Germline V gives CDR1 GEAIGNYY, CDR2 EKD.

Comments on this clone: In a library made to pick up gamma chains, this delta chain is a stray read with a size that means little. The chain joins TRDV2 to TRDJ1, with 10 bases fitting TRDD3. The germline V gene has CDR1 GEAIGNYY and CDR2 EKD. There are 16 residues in the CDR3. After removal of 0 bases from V and 6 bases from J, the junction contained 9 bases not matched to a gene. The CDR3 region is CACDTGDGGYPNKLIF. CDR3 bases: TGTGCCTGTGACACCGGCGATGGGGGATACCCTAATAAACTCATCTTT.

In regard to this clone: The size of this delta chain means little, since it is a stray read in a library made for gamma chains. The chain is built from TRDV2 and TRDJ3, with 8 positions matching TRDD3. The CDR3 is 20 residues long. CDR1 is GEAIGNYY and CDR2 is EKD in the germline V gene. V lost 0 bases and J lost 1; bases outside the gene matches: 10. CDR3 DNA: TGTGCCTGTGACACCGTGGGAGGGATACGTCAGTCCTGGGACACCCGACAGATGTTTTTC. This encodes CACDTVGGIRQSWDTRQMFF.

On this clone: A library prepared for gamma chains yielded this delta chain as an off-target read; its size is of little meaning. The chain links TRDV2 to TRDJ1; maybe TRDD3 (6 bases). The CDR3 totals 16 residues. The V end was cut by 0 bases, the J end by 0 bases, with 13 bases between. CDR1 and CDR2 from the germline V gene are GEAIGNYY and EKD. The CDR3 coding sequence is TGTGCCTGTGACACCGTGGGGATCCCTGACACCGATAAACTCATCTTT. It codes for CACDTVGIPDTDKLIF.

As to this clone: This delta chain slipped into a library made for gamma chains as a stray read, so its size is not meaningful. The chain uses TRDV2 and TRDJ1; D gene uncertain. Trimming cost V 0 bases and J 5 bases, with 12 bases left between them. This CDR3 has 14 residues. Germline CDR1 is GEAIGNYY and CDR2 is EKD. The CDR3 DNA reads TGTGCCTGTGACACCGTAGAACACGGGGATAAACTCATCTTT. Amino acid sequence: CACDTVEHGDKLIF.

Details on this clone: A library prepared for gamma chains yielded this delta chain as an off-target read; its size is of little meaning. The V gene is TRDV2, the J gene TRDJ1, with 7 bases identical to TRDD3. Germline lookup yields CDR1 GEAIGNYY and CDR2 EKD. The CDR3 contains 14 residues. Trimming removed 0 bases from V and 2 bases from J; junction bases left unmatched: 2. As DNA, the CDR3 is TGTGCCTGTGACACCGTACTGGGGACCGATAAACTCATCTTT. Residues: CACDTVLGTDKLIF.

Points on this clone: This delta chain turned up in a library designed for gamma chains; as an off-target read, its abundance says little. The chain uses TRDV2 and TRDJ1; the match to TRDD3 covers 8 bases. V lost 6 bases, J lost 12 bases, and 11 bases stayed unmatched. Germline V gene lookup returns CDR1 GEAIGNYY and CDR2 EKD. The CDR3 loop spans 12 amino acids. CDR3 protein: CACPGGPRKVIF. CDR3 in DNA: TGTGCCTGTCCTGGGGGACCCCGAAAGGTCATCTTT.

Regarding this clone: This delta chain is an off-target read within a library intended for gamma chains, so its frequency means little. This rearrangement joins TRDV2 to TRDJ3; 12 bases match TRDD3. V was clipped by 0 bases and J by 11 bases; unmatched bases: 16. The germline CDR1 and CDR2 sequences are GEAIGNYY and EKD. The CDR3 runs to 20 residues. CDR3 in DNA: TGTGCCTGTGACACCGTAGTACTGGGGGATACTCCTGAGCGTGCCCGACAGATGTTTTTC. It is translated as CACDTVVLGDTPERARQMFF.

As to this clone: A junction boundary mismatches the germline segment, possibly from a read error. This delta chain slipped into a library made for gamma chains as a stray read, so its size is not meaningful. The chain is built from TRDV3 and TRDJ1; 13 bases align to TRDD3. Germline V lookup: CDR1 TVYSNPD, CDR2 GDNSRS (reference sequence). This CDR3 is 22 amino acids long. The CDR3 is CASGLDPSTGGYDWTDTDKRIF. Here the CDR3 DNA reads TGTGCCTCGGGGCTTGACCCTAGTACTGGGGGATACGATTGGACGGACACCGATAAACGCATCTTT. Together with reference TRDV3 and TRDJ1, the CDR3 gives the full variable domain: CDKVTQSSPDQTVASGSEVVLLCTYDTVYSNPDLFWYRIRPDYSFQFVFYGDNSRSEGADFTQGRFSVKHILTQKAFHLVISPVRTEDSATYYCASGLDPSTGGYDWTDTDKRIFGKGTRVTVEP.

As for this clone: The library was built for gamma chains, so this delta chain is an off-target read and its size means little. The chain uses TRDV2 and TRDJ3; 9 bases agree with TRDD3. CDR1 is GEAIGNYY, CDR2 EKD, per germline. The CDR3 runs to 18 residues. After removal of 0 bases from V and 0 bases from J, the junction contained 2 bases not matched to a gene. CDR3 DNA: TGTGCCTGTGACACCGTACTGGGGGACTCCTGGGACACCCGACAGATGTTTTTC. Translated, it gives CACDTVLGDSWDTRQMFF.

In this sample, this clone turned up a few times. Because this delta chain is a stray read in a library intended to capture gamma chains, its abundance should not be given much weight. This sequence joins TRDV2 and TRDJ1, with 10 bases that match TRDD3. J was trimmed by 2 bases and V by 1 base; bases with no gene match: 12. This CDR3 is built from 18 residues. Germline V gene sequence: CDR1 GEAIGNYY, CDR2 EKD. The CDR3 region has the DNA TGTGCCTGTGACACTATACTGGGGGATTCCCTCGAGACCGATAAACTCATCTTT. This sequence encodes CACDTILGDSLETDKLIF.

This clone was counted only a few times. The library was built for gamma chains, so this delta chain is an off-target read and its size means little. The chain combines TRDV2 with TRDJ3; no firm D call. Germline CDR1 is GEAIGNYY and CDR2 is EKD. Trimming took 0 bases from V and 0 from J, leaving 11 bases between them. This CDR3 has 18 amino acids. CDR3 sequence: CACDTVEESSWDTRQMFF. Written as DNA, the CDR3 is TGTGCCTGTGACACCGTGGAAGAGAGCTCCTGGGACACCCGACAGATGTTTTTC.